The T cell receptor beta chain under discussion was sequenced for a study of blood T cell repertoires in COVID-19. Here immunoSEQ multiplex PCR was the method, and the copy in TCRdb shows in-frame clones only, minus some. The sample lists fewer than 450,000 clones, over 75% occurring once. V was clipped by 0 bases and J by 7 bases, with 13 bases between them. Germline loops: CDR1 GTSNPN, CDR2 SVGIG (reference sequence). The CDR3 is made up of 14 amino acids. The chain employs TRBV30 and TRBJ1-5; no reliable D call. This clonotype was obtained from a woman in her 40s with acute COVID-19. The sequenced sample consisted of PBMCs or T cells enriched from blood (not recorded which). CDR3 in DNA: TGTGCCTGGAGTGTTTCAACCCTAGGACAGCCCCAGCATTTT. The encoded protein is CAWSVSTLGQPQHF.